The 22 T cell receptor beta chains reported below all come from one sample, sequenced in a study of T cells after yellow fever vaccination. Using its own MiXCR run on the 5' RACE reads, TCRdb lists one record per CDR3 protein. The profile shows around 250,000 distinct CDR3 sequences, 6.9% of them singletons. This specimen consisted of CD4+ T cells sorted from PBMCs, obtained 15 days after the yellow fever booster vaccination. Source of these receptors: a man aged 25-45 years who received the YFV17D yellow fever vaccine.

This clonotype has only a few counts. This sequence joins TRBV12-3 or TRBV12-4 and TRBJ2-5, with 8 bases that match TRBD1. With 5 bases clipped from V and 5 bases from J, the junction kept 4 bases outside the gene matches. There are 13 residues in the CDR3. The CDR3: CASSETGVETQYF. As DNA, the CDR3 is TGTGCCAGCAGTGAGACAGGGGTTGAGACCCAGTACTTC.

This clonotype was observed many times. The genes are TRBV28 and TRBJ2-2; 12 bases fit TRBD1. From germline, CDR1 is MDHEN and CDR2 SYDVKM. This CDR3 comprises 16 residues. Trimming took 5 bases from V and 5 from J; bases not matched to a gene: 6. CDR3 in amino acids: CASSQPGQGATGELFF. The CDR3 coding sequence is TGTGCCAGCAGTCAACCGGGACAGGGGGCTACCGGGGAGCTGTTTTTT.

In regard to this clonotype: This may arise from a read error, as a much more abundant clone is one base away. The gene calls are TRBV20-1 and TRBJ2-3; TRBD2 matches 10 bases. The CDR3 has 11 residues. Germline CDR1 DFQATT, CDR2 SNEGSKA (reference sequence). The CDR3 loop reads CCSGRIDTQYF. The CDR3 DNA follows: TGCTGTAGCGGGAGGATTGATACGCAGTATTTT.

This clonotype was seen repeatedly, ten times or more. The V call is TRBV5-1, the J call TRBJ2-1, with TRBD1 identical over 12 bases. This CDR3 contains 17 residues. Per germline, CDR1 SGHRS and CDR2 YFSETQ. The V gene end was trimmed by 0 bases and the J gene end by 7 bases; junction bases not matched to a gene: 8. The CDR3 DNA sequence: TGCGCCAGCAGCTTGGTTTTATCGGGACAGGGGGCAAATGAGCAGTTCTTC. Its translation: CASSLVLSGQGANEQFF.

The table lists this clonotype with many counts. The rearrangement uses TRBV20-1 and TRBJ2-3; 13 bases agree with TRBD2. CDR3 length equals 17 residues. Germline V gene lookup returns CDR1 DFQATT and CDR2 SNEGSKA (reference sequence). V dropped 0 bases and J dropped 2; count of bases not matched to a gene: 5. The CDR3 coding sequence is TGCAGTGCTAGAGACGTAGGGACTAGCGGGGACACAGATACGCAGTATTTT. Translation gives CSARDVGTSGDTDTQYF.

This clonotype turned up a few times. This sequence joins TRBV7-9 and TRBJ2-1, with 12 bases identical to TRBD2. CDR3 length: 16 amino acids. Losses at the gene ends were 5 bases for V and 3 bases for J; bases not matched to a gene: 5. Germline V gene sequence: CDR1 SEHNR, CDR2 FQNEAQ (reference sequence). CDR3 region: CASSIGLAGYYNEQFF. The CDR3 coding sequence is TGTGCCAGCAGCATTGGACTAGCGGGATACTACAATGAGCAGTTCTTC.

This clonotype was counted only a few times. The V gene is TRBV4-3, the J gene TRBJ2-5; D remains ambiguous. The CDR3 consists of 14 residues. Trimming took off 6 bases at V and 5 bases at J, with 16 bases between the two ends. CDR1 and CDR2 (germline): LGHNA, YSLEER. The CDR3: CASSPTPGRETQYF. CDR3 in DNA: TGCGCCAGCAGTCCTACCCCTGGGCGGGAGACCCAGTACTTC.

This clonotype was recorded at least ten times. CDR3 residues: CSASNLYEQYF. The CDR3 coding sequence is TGCAGTGCTAGTAACCTATACGAGCAGTACTTC. The rearrangement links TRBV20-1 to TRBJ2-7; D uncertain. Trimming removed 3 bases from V and 4 bases from J, with 7 bases in between. CDR1 DFQATT and CDR2 SNEGSKA come from the germline V gene (reference sequence). The CDR3 contains 11 residues.

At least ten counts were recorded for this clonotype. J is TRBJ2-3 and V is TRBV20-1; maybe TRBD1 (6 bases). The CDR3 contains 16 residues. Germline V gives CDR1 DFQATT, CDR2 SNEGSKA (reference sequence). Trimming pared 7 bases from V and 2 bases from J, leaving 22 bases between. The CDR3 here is CSVDGGLETSTDTQYF. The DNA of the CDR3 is TGCAGTGTTGATGGGGGCCTCGAGACTTCCACAGATACGCAGTATTTT.

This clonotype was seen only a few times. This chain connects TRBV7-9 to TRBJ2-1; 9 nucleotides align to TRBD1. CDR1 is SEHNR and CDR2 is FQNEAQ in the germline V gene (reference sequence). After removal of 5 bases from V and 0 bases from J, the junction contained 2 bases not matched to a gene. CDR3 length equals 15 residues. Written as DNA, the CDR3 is TGTGCCAGCAGCACGGGACAGGGCTCCTACAATGAGCAGTTCTTC. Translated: CASSTGQGSYNEQFF.

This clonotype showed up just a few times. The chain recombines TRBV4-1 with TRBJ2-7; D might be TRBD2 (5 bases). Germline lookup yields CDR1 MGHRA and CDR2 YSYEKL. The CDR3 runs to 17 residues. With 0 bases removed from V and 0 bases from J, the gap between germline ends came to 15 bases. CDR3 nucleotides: TGCGCCAGCAGCCAAGAGGTTCCCGGACTGTCCTCCTACGAGCAGTACTTC. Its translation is CASSQEVPGLSSYEQYF.

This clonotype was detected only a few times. The CDR3 DNA sequence: TGCGCCAGCAGCCAAGGATTGGGGACAGGGGCGTCCTACGAGCAGTACTTC. This sequence encodes CASSQGLGTGASYEQYF. This chain joins TRBV4-3 and TRBJ2-7, with 10 bases that match TRBD1. CDR1 is LGHNA and CDR2 is YSLEER in the germline V gene. The J segment lost 1 base and the V segment lost 1 base, leaving 7 bases of the junction unmatched. The CDR3 consists of 17 residues.

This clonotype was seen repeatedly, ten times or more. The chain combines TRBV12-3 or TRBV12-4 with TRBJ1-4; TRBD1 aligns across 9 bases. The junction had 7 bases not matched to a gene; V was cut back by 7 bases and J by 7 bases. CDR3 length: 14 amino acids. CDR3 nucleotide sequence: TGTGCCAGCAAGAGGACAGGGGTTTTTGAAAAACTGTTTTTT. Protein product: CASKRTGVFEKLFF.

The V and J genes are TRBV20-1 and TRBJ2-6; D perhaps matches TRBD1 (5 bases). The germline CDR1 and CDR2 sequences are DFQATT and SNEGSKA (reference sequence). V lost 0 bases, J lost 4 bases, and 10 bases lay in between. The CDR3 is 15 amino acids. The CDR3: CSAREGVGGANVLTF. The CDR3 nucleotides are TGCAGTGCTAGAGAAGGGGTTGGCGGGGCCAACGTCCTGACTTTC.

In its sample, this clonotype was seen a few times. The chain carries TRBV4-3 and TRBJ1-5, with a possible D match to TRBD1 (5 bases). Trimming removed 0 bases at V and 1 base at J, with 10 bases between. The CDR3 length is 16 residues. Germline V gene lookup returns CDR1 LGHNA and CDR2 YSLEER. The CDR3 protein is CASSQETGRSNQPQHF. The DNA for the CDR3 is TGCGCCAGCAGCCAAGAAACGGGGCGGAGCAATCAGCCCCAGCATTTT.

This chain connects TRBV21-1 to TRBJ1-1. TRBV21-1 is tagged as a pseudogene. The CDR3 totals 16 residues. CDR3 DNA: TGTGCCAGCAGCAAAGCGGATGGACGGTTGAACACTGAAGCTTTCTTT. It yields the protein CASSKADGRLNTEAFF.

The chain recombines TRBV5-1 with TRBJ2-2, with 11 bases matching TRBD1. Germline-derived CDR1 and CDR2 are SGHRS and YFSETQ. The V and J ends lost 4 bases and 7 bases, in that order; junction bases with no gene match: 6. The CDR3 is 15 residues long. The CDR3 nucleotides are TGCGCCAGCAGCATGGACAGGGGGCGCTTCGGGGAGCTGTTTTTT. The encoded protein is CASSMDRGRFGELFF.

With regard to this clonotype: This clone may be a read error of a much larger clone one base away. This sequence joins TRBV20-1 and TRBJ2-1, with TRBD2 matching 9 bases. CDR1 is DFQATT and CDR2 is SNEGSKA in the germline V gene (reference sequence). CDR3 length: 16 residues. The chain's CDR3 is CCARGASGKRYNEQFF. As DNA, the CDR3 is TGCTGTGCTAGGGGTGCTAGCGGGAAGAGGTACAATGAGCAGTTCTTC.

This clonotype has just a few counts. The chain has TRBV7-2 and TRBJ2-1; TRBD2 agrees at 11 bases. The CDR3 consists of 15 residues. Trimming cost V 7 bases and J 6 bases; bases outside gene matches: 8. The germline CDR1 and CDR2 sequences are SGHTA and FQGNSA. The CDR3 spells CASIKTLAGANEQFF. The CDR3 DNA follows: TGTGCCAGCATTAAAACACTAGCGGGAGCCAATGAGCAGTTCTTC.

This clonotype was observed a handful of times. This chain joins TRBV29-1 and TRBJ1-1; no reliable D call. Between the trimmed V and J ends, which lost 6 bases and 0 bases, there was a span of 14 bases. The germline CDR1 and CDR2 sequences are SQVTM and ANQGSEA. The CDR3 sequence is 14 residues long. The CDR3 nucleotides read TGCAGCGTCCGGGCCAATATAATGAACACTGAAGCTTTCTTT. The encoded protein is CSVRANIMNTEAFF.

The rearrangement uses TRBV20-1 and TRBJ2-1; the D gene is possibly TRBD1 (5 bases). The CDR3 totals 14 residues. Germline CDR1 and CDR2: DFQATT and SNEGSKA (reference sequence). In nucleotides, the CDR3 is TGCGGCACCAGGTGGGGCCCCTCCTACAATGAGCAGTTCTTC. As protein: CGTRWGPSYNEQFF.

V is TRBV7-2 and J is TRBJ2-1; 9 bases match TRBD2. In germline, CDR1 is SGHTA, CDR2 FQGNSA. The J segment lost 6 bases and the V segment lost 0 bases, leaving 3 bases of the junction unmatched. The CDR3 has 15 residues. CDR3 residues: CASSLASGSPNEQFF. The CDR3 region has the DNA TGTGCCAGCAGCTTAGCTAGCGGGAGCCCCAATGAGCAGTTCTTC.